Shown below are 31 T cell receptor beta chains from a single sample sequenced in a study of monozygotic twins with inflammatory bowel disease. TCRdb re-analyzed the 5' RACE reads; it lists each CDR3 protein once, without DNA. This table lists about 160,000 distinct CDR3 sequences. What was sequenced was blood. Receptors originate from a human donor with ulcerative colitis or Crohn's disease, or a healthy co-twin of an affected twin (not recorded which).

CDR3 in amino acids: CASGLRGETGELFF. The V and J genes are TRBV12-5 and TRBJ2-2; TCRdb indicates TRBD1, and absent DNA this call remains unverified. This CDR3 is 14 amino acids long. Germline CDR1 and CDR2: LGHNT and FRNRAP.

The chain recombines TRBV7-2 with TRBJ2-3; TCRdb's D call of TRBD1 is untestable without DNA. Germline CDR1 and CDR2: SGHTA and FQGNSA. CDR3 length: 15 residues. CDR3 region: CASSLGDGGTDTQYF.

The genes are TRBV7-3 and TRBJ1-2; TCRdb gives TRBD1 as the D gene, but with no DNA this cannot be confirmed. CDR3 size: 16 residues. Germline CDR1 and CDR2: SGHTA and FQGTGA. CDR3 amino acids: CASSFPDRLLLYGYTF.

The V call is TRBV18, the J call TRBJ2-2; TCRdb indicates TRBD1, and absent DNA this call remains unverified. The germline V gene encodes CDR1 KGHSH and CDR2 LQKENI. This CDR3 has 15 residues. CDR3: CASSPSGELTGELFF. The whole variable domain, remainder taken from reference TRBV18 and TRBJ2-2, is NAGVMQNPRHLVRRRGQEARLRCSPMKGHSHVYWYRQLPEEGLKFMVYLQKENIIDESGMPKERFSAEFPKEGPSILRIQQVVRGDSAAYFCASSPSGELTGELFFGEGSRLTVL.

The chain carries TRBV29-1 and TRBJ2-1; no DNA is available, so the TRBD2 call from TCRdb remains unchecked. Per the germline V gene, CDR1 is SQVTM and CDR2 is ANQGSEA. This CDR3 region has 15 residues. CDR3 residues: CSAQETSGRANEQFF.

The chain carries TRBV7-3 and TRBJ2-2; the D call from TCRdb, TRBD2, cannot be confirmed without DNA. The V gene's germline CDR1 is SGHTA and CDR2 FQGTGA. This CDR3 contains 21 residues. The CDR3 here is CASSLPVTAKLAGGRWGELFF. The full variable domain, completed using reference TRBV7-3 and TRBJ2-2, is GAGVSQTPSNKVTEKGKYVELRCDPISGHTALYWYRQSLGQGPEFLIYFQGTGAADDSGLPNDRFFAVRPEGSVSTLKIQRTERGDSAVYLCASSLPVTAKLAGGRWGELFFGEGSRLTVL.

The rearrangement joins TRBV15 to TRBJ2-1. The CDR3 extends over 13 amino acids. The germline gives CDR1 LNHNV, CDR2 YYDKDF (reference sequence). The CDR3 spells CATSRSNYNEQFF.

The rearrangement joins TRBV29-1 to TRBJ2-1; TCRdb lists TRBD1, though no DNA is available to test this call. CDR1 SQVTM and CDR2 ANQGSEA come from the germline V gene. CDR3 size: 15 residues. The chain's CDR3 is CSVDPTGSSYNEQFF.

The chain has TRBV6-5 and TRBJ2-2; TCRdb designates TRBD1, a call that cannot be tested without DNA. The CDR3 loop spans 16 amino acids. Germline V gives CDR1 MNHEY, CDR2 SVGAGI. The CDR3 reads CASSSLDGGGHGELFF.

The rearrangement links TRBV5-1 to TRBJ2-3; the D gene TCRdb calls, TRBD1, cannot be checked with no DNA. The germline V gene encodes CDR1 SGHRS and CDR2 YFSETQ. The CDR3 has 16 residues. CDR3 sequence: CASSLAATGATDTQYF.

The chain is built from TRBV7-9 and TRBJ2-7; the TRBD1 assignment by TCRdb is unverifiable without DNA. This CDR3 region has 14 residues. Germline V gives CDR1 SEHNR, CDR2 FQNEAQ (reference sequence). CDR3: CASSLAHGPAEQYF.

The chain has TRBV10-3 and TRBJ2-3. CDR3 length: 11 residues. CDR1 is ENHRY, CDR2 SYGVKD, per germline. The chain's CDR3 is CAISGTDTQYF.

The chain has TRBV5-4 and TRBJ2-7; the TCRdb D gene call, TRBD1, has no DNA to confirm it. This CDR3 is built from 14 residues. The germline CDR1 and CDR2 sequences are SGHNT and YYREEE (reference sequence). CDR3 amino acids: CASRPPGGTYEQYF. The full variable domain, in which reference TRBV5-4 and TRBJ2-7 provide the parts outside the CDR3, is ETGVTQSPTHLIKTRGQQVTLRCSSQSGHNTVSWYQQALGQGPQFIFQYYREEENGRGNFPPRFSGLQFPNYSSELNVNALELDDSALYLCASRPPGGTYEQYFGPGTRLTVT.

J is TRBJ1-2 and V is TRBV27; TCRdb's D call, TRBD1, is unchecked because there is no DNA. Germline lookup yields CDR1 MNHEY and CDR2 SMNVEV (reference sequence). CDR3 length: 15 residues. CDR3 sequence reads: CASSSSGTGDYGYTF.

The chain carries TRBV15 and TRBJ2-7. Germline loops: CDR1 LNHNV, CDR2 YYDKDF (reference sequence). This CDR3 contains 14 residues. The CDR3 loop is CATSVRSGTYEQYF.

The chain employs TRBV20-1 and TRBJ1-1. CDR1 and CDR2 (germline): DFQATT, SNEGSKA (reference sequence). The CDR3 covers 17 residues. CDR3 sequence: CSARDPSFAAGNTEAFF.

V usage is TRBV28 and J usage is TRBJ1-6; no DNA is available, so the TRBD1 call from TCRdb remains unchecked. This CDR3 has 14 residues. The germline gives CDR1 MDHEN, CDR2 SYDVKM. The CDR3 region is CASRTKGNNSPLHF.

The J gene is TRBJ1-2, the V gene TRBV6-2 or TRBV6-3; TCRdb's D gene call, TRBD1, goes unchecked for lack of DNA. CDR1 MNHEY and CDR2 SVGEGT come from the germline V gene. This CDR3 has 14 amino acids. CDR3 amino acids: CASSLTRDRGSYTF.

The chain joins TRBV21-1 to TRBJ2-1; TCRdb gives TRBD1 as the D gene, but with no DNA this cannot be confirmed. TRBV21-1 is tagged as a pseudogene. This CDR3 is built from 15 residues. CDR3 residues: CASTGGQGSYNEQFF.

The CDR3 here is CASSLDRVESPLHF. The chain links TRBV9 to TRBJ1-6. In germline, CDR1 is SGDLS, CDR2 YYNGEE. The CDR3 has 14 amino acids.

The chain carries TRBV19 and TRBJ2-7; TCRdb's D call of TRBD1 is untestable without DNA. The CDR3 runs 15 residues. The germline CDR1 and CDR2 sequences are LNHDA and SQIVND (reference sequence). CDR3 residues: CASSSGPGRGLEQYF.

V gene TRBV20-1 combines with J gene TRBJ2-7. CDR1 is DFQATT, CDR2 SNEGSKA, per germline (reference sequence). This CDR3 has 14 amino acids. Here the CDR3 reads CSARGGGSSYEQYF.

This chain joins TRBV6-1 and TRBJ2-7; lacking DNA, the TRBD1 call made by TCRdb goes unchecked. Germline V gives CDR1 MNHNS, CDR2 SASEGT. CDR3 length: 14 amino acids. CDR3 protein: CASSTGQGPYEQYF.

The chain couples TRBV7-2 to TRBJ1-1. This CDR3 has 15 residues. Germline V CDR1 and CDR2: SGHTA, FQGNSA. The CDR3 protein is CASSLWRMENTEAFF. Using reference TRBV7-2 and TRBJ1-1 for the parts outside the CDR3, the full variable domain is GAGVSQSPSNKVTEKGKDVELRCDPISGHTALYWYRQSLGQGLEFLIYFQGNSAPDKSGLPSDRFSAERTGGSVSTLTIQRTQQEDSAVYLCASSLWRMENTEAFFGQGTRLTVV.

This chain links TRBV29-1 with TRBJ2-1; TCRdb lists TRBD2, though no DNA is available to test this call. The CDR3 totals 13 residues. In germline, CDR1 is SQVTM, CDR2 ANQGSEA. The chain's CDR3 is CSVRGTSGDEQFF.

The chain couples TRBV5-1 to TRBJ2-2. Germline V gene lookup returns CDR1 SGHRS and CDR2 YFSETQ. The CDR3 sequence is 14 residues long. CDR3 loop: CASSVTRNTGELFF.

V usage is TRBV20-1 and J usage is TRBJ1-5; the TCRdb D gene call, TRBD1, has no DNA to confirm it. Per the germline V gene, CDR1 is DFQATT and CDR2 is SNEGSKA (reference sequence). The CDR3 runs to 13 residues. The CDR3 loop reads CSAPGSVGQPQHF.

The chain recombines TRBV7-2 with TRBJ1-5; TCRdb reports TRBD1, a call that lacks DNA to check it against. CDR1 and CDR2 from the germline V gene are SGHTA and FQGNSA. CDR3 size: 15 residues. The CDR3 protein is CASERGGYSNQPQHF. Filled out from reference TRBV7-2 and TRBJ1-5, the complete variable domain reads GAGVSQSPSNKVTEKGKDVELRCDPISGHTALYWYRQSLGQGLEFLIYFQGNSAPDKSGLPSDRFSAERTGGSVSTLTIQRTQQEDSAVYLCASERGGYSNQPQHFGDGTRLSIL.

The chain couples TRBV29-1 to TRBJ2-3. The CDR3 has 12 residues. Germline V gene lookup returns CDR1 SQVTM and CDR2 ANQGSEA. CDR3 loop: CSVMTSSDTQYF.

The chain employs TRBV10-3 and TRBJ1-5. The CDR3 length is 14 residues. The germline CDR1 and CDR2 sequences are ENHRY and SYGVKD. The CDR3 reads CATGLGASNQPQHF.

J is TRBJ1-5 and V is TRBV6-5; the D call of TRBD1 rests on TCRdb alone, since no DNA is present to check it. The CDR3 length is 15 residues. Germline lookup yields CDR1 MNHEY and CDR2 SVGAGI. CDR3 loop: CASSLAGGSRQPQHF.